These 26 T cell receptor beta chains came from one sample sequenced in a study of molecular identifiers for immune sequencing clone quantification. Using its own MiXCR run on the PCR reads, TCRdb lists one record per CDR3 protein. The sample lists about half a million distinct CDR3 sequences; roughly 24% were seen once. Sequencing input: naive CD8+ T cells from blood, with Jurkat cell RNA spiked in. The sample's subset: FACS-sorted CD8+CD4-CCR7+CD45RA+ naive T cells. These receptors came from a human donor in good health. Some libraries in this study had Jurkat cell RNA spiked in.

This clonotype was seen at least ten times. The chain employs TRBV12-5 and TRBJ2-2; TRBD1 matches at 9 bases. The CDR3 has 16 amino acids. Trimming removed 6 bases from V and 6 bases from J; junction bases left unmatched: 11. Germline V gives CDR1 LGHNT, CDR2 FRNRAP. CDR3 in amino acids: CASGLHRDRVAGELFF. The DNA for the CDR3 is TGTGCTAGTGGACTGCACCGGGACAGGGTCGCCGGGGAGCTGTTTTTT.

This clonotype has just one count. The V call is TRBV12-3 or TRBV12-4, the J call TRBJ2-7; 10 bases map to TRBD2. This CDR3 spans 18 amino acids. V was pared by 7 bases and J by 6 bases, with 21 bases of the junction left unmatched. The CDR3 nucleotides are TGTGCCAGCACGGGACCCCGGCTAGCGGGAGTTAGGGGTATCGAGCAGTACTTC. Its protein product is CASTGPRLAGVRGIEQYF.

This clonotype was detected only a few times. One end of the junction is discordant with germline, which a read error may explain. This rearrangement joins TRBV6-2 or TRBV6-3 to TRBJ1-5; D gene ambiguous. From germline, CDR1 is MNHEY and CDR2 SVGEGT. The CDR3 consists of 15 residues. CDR3 in DNA: TGTGCCAGCAGTTACGGGGAAGCACTCTTTCAGGCCCAGCATTTT. It specifies CASSYGEALFQAQHF.

This clonotype was observed a few times. This rearrangement joins TRBV24-1 to TRBJ2-3, with D possibly TRBD2 on 6 matching bases. V lost 7 bases and J 2 bases, leaving 15 bases between the germline ends. The CDR3 is 15 residues long. In germline, CDR1 is KGHDR, CDR2 SFDVKD. CDR3 in amino acids: CATSSIADATDTQYF. The DNA of the CDR3 is TGTGCCACCAGCTCAATAGCGGATGCCACAGATACGCAGTATTTT.

The chain carries TRBV20-1 and TRBJ2-7, with D tentatively TRBD2 (6 bases). The germline CDR1 and CDR2 sequences are DFQATT and SNEGSKA (reference sequence). V was trimmed by 3 bases and J by 5 bases, leaving 17 bases between them. This CDR3 is 14 amino acids long. This chain's CDR3 is CSARGGERPDEQYF. Written as DNA, the CDR3 is TGCAGTGCTAGGGGGGGTGAACGTCCCGACGAGCAGTACTTC.

This chain uses TRBV27 with TRBJ2-7; 7 bases are shared with TRBD1. With 6 bases clipped from V and 5 bases from J, the junction kept 13 bases outside the gene matches. Germline CDR1 is MNHEY and CDR2 is SMNVEV (reference sequence). There are 15 residues in the CDR3. The CDR3 sequence is CASSPTGPMYHEQYF. In DNA form, the CDR3 reads TGTGCCAGCAGCCCGACAGGGCCTATGTACCACGAGCAGTACTTC.

Note on this clonotype: A much larger clone differs from this one at a single base, so this may be a read error. The chain has TRBV6-5 and TRBJ2-3; TRBD2 might be the D (7 bases). Trimming cost V 5 bases and J 5 bases, with 17 bases left between them. Germline CDR1 and CDR2: MNHEY and SVGAGI. The CDR3 contains 15 residues. In DNA, the CDR3 is TGTGCCAGCAGTACTGGGGTCGGGGGGCTAGATACGCAGTATTTT. It codes for CASSTGVGGLDTQYF.

Turning to this clonotype: Compared with germline, one end of the junction differs, possibly owing to a read error. J is TRBJ2-7 and V is TRBV7-9; TRBD2 might be the D (5 bases). Germline V CDR1 and CDR2: SEHNR, FQNEAQ (reference sequence). This CDR3 comprises 13 residues. CDR3 loop: CTSSLPGSYEQYF. The CDR3 DNA reads TGTACCAGCAGCCTCCCTGGGAGTTACGAGCAGTACTTC.

This clonotype occurred a few times. CDR3 protein: CSAPNSLAGGPLPYEQYF. The CDR3 bases are TGCAGTGCTCCAAACTCACTAGCGGGAGGGCCTCTCCCTTACGAGCAGTACTTC. This chain uses TRBV20-1 with TRBJ2-7, with 13 positions matching TRBD2. The CDR3 is made up of 18 amino acids. Germline V CDR1 and CDR2: DFQATT, SNEGSKA (reference sequence). Germline trimming cut 5 bases from V and 4 bases from J; bases unmatched to any gene: 17.

This clonotype was observed many times. The J gene is TRBJ1-1, the V gene TRBV6-2 or TRBV6-3; D ambiguous. The CDR3 length is 13 residues. The V gene lost 4 bases and the J gene lost 1 base, with 7 bases spanning the gap. The V gene's germline CDR1 is MNHEY and CDR2 SVGEGT. CDR3 DNA sequence: TGTGCCAGCAGTTTTAGTTGGAACACTGAAGCTTTCTTT. Its translation: CASSFSWNTEAFF.

This clonotype was counted ten times or more. The chain uses TRBV5-5 and TRBJ1-1, with D perhaps TRBD1 (5 bases). Germline V CDR1 and CDR2: SGHKS, YYEKEE (reference sequence). The CDR3 loop spans 14 amino acids. Trimming pared 0 bases from V and 6 bases from J, leaving 12 bases between. The CDR3 sequence is CASSLARRGAEAFF. DNA for the CDR3: TGTGCCAGCAGCTTGGCGCGCCGGGGGGCTGAAGCTTTCTTT.

Turning to this clonotype: This may be a read error: a much more frequent sequence differs by one nucleotide. This chain uses TRBV20-1 with TRBJ1-1; D ambiguous. The germline CDR1 and CDR2 sequences are DFQATT and SNEGSKA (reference sequence). This CDR3 has 15 amino acids. DNA of the CDR3: TGCAGTGCTAGAGATAGTAGAGGGATGAACACTGAAGCTTCCTTT. It translates to CSARDSRGMNTEASF.

The CDR3 spells CASSMSSPLDGYTF. DNA of the CDR3: TGTGCCAGTAGTATGTCGAGTCCTCTCGATGGCTACACCTTC. The chain recombines TRBV19 with TRBJ1-2; D is unclear. Germline values: CDR1 LNHDA, CDR2 SQIVND (reference sequence). This CDR3 has 14 residues. V lost 3 bases and J 6 bases, leaving 14 bases between the germline ends.

This clonotype has at least ten counts. V gene TRBV4-3 combines with J gene TRBJ2-7; D unclear. The V gene's germline CDR1 is LGHNA and CDR2 YSLEER. CDR3 size: 14 residues. The V end was cut by 1 base, the J end by 2 bases, with 9 bases between. The CDR3 DNA follows: TGCGCCAGCAGCCAAGGAGTGATCGCCTACGAGCAGTACTTC. Its translation is CASSQGVIAYEQYF.

Details on this clonotype: A single base separates this from a much larger clone, so it may be a read error. The rearrangement uses TRBV7-9 and TRBJ2-3; 7 positions match TRBD1. The CDR3 consists of 14 residues. CDR1 is SEHNR and CDR2 is FQNEAQ in the germline V gene (reference sequence). This CDR3 is CASGLGQFTDTQYF. The CDR3, as DNA: TGTGCCAGCGGCTTGGGACAGTTCACAGATACGCAGTATTTT.

To note about this clonotype: A much larger clone lies one base from this, so it may be a read error. The chain combines TRBV20-1 with TRBJ2-5; 8 bases map to TRBD2. From germline, CDR1 is DFQATT and CDR2 SNEGSKA (reference sequence). This CDR3 has 15 amino acids. Written as DNA, the CDR3 is TGCAGTGCTAGAGATCCTGCGGGGGGCGGAGAGACCCTGTACTTC. Protein product: CSARDPAGGGETLYF.

The sample holds many counts of this clonotype. This rearrangement joins TRBV7-9 to TRBJ1-1; D is perhaps TRBD1 (5 bases). CDR1 and CDR2 (germline): SEHNR, FQNEAQ (reference sequence). Trimming shortened V by 1 base and J by 10 bases, and 10 bases separated the two germline ends. CDR3 size: 12 residues. DNA for the CDR3: TGTGCCAGCAGCTTAGACGGGGGGAGAGCTTTCTTT. Encoded protein: CASSLDGGRAFF.

The chain carries TRBV6-5 and TRBJ2-1; a possible D gene is TRBD2 (5 bases). Per germline, CDR1 MNHEY and CDR2 SVGAGI. The CDR3 has 13 amino acids. With 0 bases removed from V and 5 bases from J, the gap between germline ends came to 5 bases. The CDR3 reads CASSYSEDNEQFF. DNA of the CDR3: TGTGCCAGCAGTTACTCGGAGGACAATGAGCAGTTCTTC.

V usage is TRBV19 and J usage is TRBJ2-1; D unresolved. The length of the CDR3 is 13 residues. Germline V CDR1 and CDR2: LNHDA, SQIVND (reference sequence). Between the trimmed V and J ends, which lost 5 bases and 6 bases, there was a span of 11 bases. The CDR3 sequence: CASSLALCNEQFF. The CDR3 bases are TGTGCCAGTAGTCTCGCCCTTTGCAATGAGCAGTTCTTC.

This clonotype was counted between two and nine times. The chain has TRBV30 and TRBJ1-5, with a weak D call TRBD1 (5 bases). This CDR3 comprises 14 residues. CDR1 GTSNPN and CDR2 SVGIG come from the germline V gene (reference sequence). V lost 0 bases to trimming and J lost 10 bases, with 16 bases between them. The CDR3 here is CAWSVTGGGIPQHF. The CDR3 DNA is TGTGCCTGGAGTGTAACCGGGGGGGGTATACCCCAGCATTTT.

There are many counts of this clonotype. The chain has TRBV6-5 and TRBJ2-3, with D tentatively TRBD1 (5 bases). Trimming cost V 4 bases and J 0 bases, with 17 bases left between them. The germline CDR1 and CDR2 sequences are MNHEY and SVGAGI. The length of the CDR3 is 17 residues. The CDR3 spells CASSWSRDGVSTDTQYF. The CDR3 DNA sequence: TGTGCCAGCAGTTGGAGCAGGGATGGTGTTAGCACAGATACGCAGTATTTT.

V gene TRBV7-9 combines with J gene TRBJ2-2; no definite D call. This CDR3 comprises 15 residues. Germline CDR1 reads SEHNR; CDR2 reads FQNEAQ (reference sequence). V was cut by 0 bases and J by 6 bases, with 11 bases left in between. CDR3 region: CASSLAASPAGELFF. The CDR3 DNA sequence: TGTGCCAGCAGCTTAGCGGCTAGTCCGGCCGGGGAGCTGTTTTTT.

The table lists this clonotype with a count of one. The V call is TRBV19, the J call TRBJ1-3; D unresolved. The CDR3 totals 14 residues. Trimming took 7 bases from V and 0 from J, leaving 10 bases between them. CDR1 is LNHDA and CDR2 is SQIVND in the germline V gene (reference sequence). The CDR3 spells CASMTYSSGNTIYF. The CDR3, as DNA: TGTGCCAGTATGACGTACAGCTCTGGAAACACCATATATTTT.

This clonotype was seen ten or more times. The V and J genes are TRBV27 and TRBJ2-7; TRBD2 agrees at 9 bases. Germline V gives CDR1 MNHEY, CDR2 SMNVEV (reference sequence). J lost 2 bases, V lost 6 bases, and 2 bases had no gene match. The CDR3 is made up of 13 amino acids. The chain's CDR3 is CASSSSGAYEQYF. CDR3 sequence (DNA): TGTGCCAGCAGCTCTAGCGGGGCCTACGAGCAGTACTTC.

This clonotype was picked up a small number of times. This chain links TRBV4-3 with TRBJ2-3; the match to TRBD1 covers 7 bases. Germline-derived CDR1 and CDR2 are LGHNA and YSLEER. V was pared by 6 bases and J by 0 bases, with 12 bases of the junction left unmatched. This CDR3 contains 17 residues. CDR3 amino acids: CASRETGAGRSTDTQYF. CDR3 DNA sequence: TGCGCCAGCAGGGAAACAGGGGCCGGACGGAGCACAGATACGCAGTATTTT.

V and J are TRBV4-1 and TRBJ1-3; D unresolved. The germline V gene encodes CDR1 MGHRA and CDR2 YSYEKL. This CDR3 region has 18 residues. Trimming took off 1 base at V and 1 base at J, with 17 bases between the two ends. The CDR3 here is CASSQVGFGSTSGNTIYF. The CDR3 bases are TGCGCCAGCAGCCAAGTAGGGTTCGGGTCTACTTCTGGAAACACCATATATTTT.